The source of this T cell receptor beta chain is a study of OX40 agonist ivuxolimab in advanced cancers. Repertoires were generated with immunoSEQ multiplex PCR, while TCRdb's copy carries only in-frame clones and drops some. Of more than 100,000 clones detected, just under 95% appear once; the ten largest clones hold about 0.14%. CDR1 and CDR2 (germline): MNHEY, SVGAGI. Trimming took 2 bases from V and 3 from J, leaving 8 bases between them. This CDR3 is built from 14 residues. The chain is built from TRBV6-5 and TRBJ1-3; D call uncertain. The sequence was collected from an adult with an advanced solid tumor such as melanoma, head and neck, liver or kidney cancer. The material was CD4+ or CD8+ T cells sorted from blood, obtained in a trial of the OX40 agonist ivuxolimab. This CDR3 reads CASSYRHLGNTIYF. In nucleotides, the CDR3 is TGTGCCAGCAGTTACCGACACCTTGGAAACACCATATATTTT.